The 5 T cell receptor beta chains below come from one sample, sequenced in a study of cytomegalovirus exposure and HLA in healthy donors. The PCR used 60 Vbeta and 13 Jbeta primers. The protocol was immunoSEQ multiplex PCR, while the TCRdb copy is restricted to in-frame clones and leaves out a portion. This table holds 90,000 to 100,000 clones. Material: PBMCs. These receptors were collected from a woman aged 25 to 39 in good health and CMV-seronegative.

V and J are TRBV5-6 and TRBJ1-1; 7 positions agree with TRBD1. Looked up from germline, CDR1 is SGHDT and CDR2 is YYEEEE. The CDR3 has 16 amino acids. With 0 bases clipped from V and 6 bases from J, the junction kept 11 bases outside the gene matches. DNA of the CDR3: TGTGCCAGCAGCTTGGTTGGGGACAGCTCCTCCGCTGAAGCTTTCTTT. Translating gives CASSLVGDSSSAEAFF.

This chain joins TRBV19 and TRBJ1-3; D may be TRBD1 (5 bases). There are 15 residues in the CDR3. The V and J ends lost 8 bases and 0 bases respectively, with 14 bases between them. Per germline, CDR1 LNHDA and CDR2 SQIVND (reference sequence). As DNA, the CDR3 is TGTGCCAGTGGGAAGGGGCTTAACTCTGGAAACACCATATATTTT. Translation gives CASGKGLNSGNTIYF.

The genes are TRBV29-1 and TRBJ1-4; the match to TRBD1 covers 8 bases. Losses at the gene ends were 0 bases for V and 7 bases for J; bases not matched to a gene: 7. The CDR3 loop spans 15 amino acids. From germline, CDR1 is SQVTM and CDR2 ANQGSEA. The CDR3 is CSVEDSDRDPEKLFF. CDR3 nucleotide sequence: TGCAGCGTTGAAGATTCGGACAGGGATCCTGAAAAACTGTTTTTT. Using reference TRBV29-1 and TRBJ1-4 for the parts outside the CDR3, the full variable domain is SAVISQKPSRDICQRGTSLTIQCQVDSQVTMMFWYRQQPGQSLTLIATANQGSEATYESGFVIDKFPISRPNLTFSTLTVSNMSPEDSSIYLCSVEDSDRDPEKLFFGSGTQLSVL.

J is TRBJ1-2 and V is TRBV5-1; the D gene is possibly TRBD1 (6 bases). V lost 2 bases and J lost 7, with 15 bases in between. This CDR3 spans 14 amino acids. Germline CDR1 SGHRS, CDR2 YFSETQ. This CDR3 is CASSLNRQDSGYTF. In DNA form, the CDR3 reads TGCGCCAGCAGCTTAAACAGACAGGACTCTGGCTACACCTTC.

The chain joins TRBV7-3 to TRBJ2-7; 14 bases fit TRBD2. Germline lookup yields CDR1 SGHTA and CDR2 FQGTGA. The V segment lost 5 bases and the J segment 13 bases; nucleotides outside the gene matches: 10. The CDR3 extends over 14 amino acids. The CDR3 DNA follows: TGTGCCAGCAGCCGCGACCGGACTAGCGGGAGGAGATACTTC. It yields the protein CASSRDRTSGRRYF.